These 3 T cell receptor beta chains share one sample of origin, sequenced in a study of T cells in women clearing cervical HPV infection (dated by TCRdb to 2016 to 2019). To prepare the library, the immunoSEQ multiplex PCR assay was applied. The source is immuneACCESS, and TCRdb retained only in-frame sequences with V and J called. Part of the clones is not carried over; for the studies checked, unresolved V genes explain less than half of this, and the remainder is unexplained. This sample's clone table shows fewer than 30,000 clones. The leading ten clones occupy 6.6% of the sample. Sequencing input: blood buffy coat. These TCRs come from a woman aged 18 to 75 with a cervical HPV16 infection that either progressed to CIN3+ or cleared (not recorded which).

The covered CDR3 bases are TGTGCCAGCAGCATGGCAGGGCGAAATTTGCCG. As protein: CASSMAGRNLP. In full, the CDR3 reads CASSMAGRNLPLFF. This sequence joins TRBV11-2 and TRBJ2-2; D possibly corresponds to TRBD1 (5 bases). The observed sequence ends 3 residues before the CDR3 terminus, with the missing tail filled in from the germline J gene. There are 14 residues in the CDR3. Germline V gives CDR1 SGHAT, CDR2 FQNNGV.

Of note for this clone: The CDR3 end is not reached by the read, which stops 3 residues before it; the germline J gene fills it in. The rearrangement uses TRBV14 and TRBJ2-2; D uncertain. The CDR3 totals 13 residues. Trimming shortened V by 4 bases and J by 6 bases, and 9 bases separated the two germline ends. CDR1 is SGHDN and CDR2 is FVKESK in the germline V gene. CDR3 bases read: TGTGCCAGCAGCCTACGCCGGGCCGGGGAG. Its protein is CASSLRRAGE. The full CDR3 protein is CASSLRRAGELFF.

On this clone itself: The sequence runs out 3 residues before the end of the CDR3; the remainder is reconstructed from the germline J gene. This chain uses TRBV2 with TRBJ2-7, with D possibly being TRBD1 (5 bases). Germline CDR1 is SNHLY and CDR2 is FYNNEI. The CDR3 has 12 amino acids. The V end lost 7 bases, the J end lost 3 bases, and 10 bases lay between the germline ends. The CDR3 DNA, read in part, is TGTGCCAGCAACGACGGACACTACGAG. Protein: CASNDGHYE. The whole CDR3 protein reads CASNDGHYEQYF.